These T cell receptor beta chains were read from a single sample in a study of PD-L1 blockade in urothelial cancer. Generated by immunoSEQ multiplex PCR, the TCRdb table keeps only in-frame clones and is missing some. The table lists 43,000 or so clones, around 81% of them singletons. Source: PBMCs, taken around atezolizumab (anti-PD-L1) treatment. All receptors derive from a man aged 60 to 69 with urothelial cancer. CDR3s include the opening cysteine and the closing phenylalanine or tryptophan. A D gene is named only where the DNA matches it firmly. Rows may omit the clone size; those that give it use once, few, many or a size class.

TRBV7-2,TRBJ1-6,.,.,TGTGCCAGCAGCCCTCCCGGAGGGGTACGATCACCCCTCCACTTT,CASSPPGGVRSPLHF
TRBV11-2,TRBJ2-2,.,.,TGTGCCAGCAGCCCACTGACATACCGGAACACCGGGGAGCTGTTTTTT,CASSPLTYRNTGELFF
TRBV5-1,TRBJ2-1,TRBD2,.,TGCGCCAGCAGCTTACTAGCGGGAGCTATCCATGAGCAGTTCTTC,CASSLLAGAIHEQFF
TRBV30,TRBJ1-1,TRBD1,.,TGTGCCTTCGGGACAGGGGCCCCGAACACTGAAGCTTTCTTT,CAFGTGAPNTEAFF
TRBV5-1,TRBJ2-5,TRBD1,.,TGCGCCAGCAGCTTGGGACAGGGTTGGCAAGAGACCCAGTACTTC,CASSLGQGWQETQYF
TRBV14,TRBJ2-3,TRBD2,few,TGTGCCAGCAGCCCGCGACTAGCAAGCACAGATACGCAGTATTTT,CASSPRLASTDTQYF
TRBV7-2,TRBJ1-4,.,.,TGTGCCAGCAGCTTGGGGGCGCGTGAAAAACTGTTTTTT,CASSLGAREKLFF
TRBV5-1,TRBJ2-7,TRBD2,.,TGCGCCAGCAGGCGGACTAGCGGGGGGACCCCCTACGAGCAGTACTTC,CASRRTSGGTPYEQYF
TRBV5-1,TRBJ2-1,TRBD2,.,TGCGCCAGCAGCTTGGGTGGACTAGCGGGAGCGATGTCCTACAATGAGCAGTTCTTC,CASSLGGLAGAMSYNEQFF
TRBV30,TRBJ2-6,.,.,TGTGCCTGGAGTCGGGGGAGTGGGGCCAACGTCCTGACTTTC,CAWSRGSGANVLTF
TRBV5-1,TRBJ2-5,TRBD2,.,TGCGCCAGCAGCTTCGGGCGGGAGTTGGGAGTAGAGACCCAGTACTTC,CASSFGRELGVETQYF
TRBV18,TRBJ1-1,.,.,TGTGCCAGCTCACCCCAACAGGGCTTTGGCAACACTGAAGCTTTCTTT,CASSPQQGFGNTEAFF
TRBV27,TRBJ2-2,TRBD1,.,TGTGCCAGCAGGGGGACAGGATCGAACACCGGGGAGCTGTTTTTT,CASRGTGSNTGELFF
TRBV28,TRBJ2-7,.,.,TGTGCCAGTTGGGGTAGCGCCAGCTACGAGCAGTACTTC,CASWGSASYEQYF
TRBV5-1,TRBJ2-1,TRBD2,.,TGCGCCAGCAGCTTTAGCGGGGGCTCCTACAATGAGCAGTTCTTC,CASSFSGGSYNEQFF
TRBV4-1,TRBJ1-2,.,.,TGCGCCAGCAGCCAAGATAATGGGGCGGTGATCTATGGCTACACCTTC,CASSQDNGAVIYGYTF
TRBV28,TRBJ2-2,.,.,TGTGCCAGCACCTCAGGGCCCGGGGAGCTGTTTTTT,CASTSGPGELFF
TRBV5-1,TRBJ1-6,TRBD1,.,TGCGCCAGCAGCCACCGGGACAGGGGAGGATCGAATTCACCCCTCCACTTT,CASSHRDRGGSNSPLHF
TRBV7-2,TRBJ1-5,TRBD1,.,TGTGCCAGCAGCTTAAATCCCAGGGGGAGCAATCAGCCCCAGCATTTT,CASSLNPRGSNQPQHF
TRBV30,TRBJ2-7,TRBD2,.,TGTGCCTGGGATTCCGGGACTACGTACGAGCAGTACTTC,CAWDSGTTYEQYF
TRBV19,TRBJ2-7,.,.,TGTGCCAGTACCGGAGGGCCCCCCTACGAGCAGTACTTC,CASTGGPPYEQYF
TRBV5-1,TRBJ1-1,TRBD1,.,TGCGCCAGCAGCATCGGACAGGGCGCGCGGAACACTGAAGCTTTCTTT,CASSIGQGARNTEAFF
TRBV10-3,TRBJ2-5,.,once,TGTGCCATCAGAGGACAGACGCAAGAGACCCAGTACTTC,CAIRGQTQETQYF
TRBV11-2,TRBJ2-3,.,.,TGTGCCAGCAGCCGAACGGGGGGCAGCGCAGATACGCAGTATTTT,CASSRTGGSADTQYF
TRBV6-1,TRBJ1-1,TRBD1,.,TGTGCCAGCAGTGCCCCCGGGACAGCGAACACTGAAGCTTTCTTT,CASSAPGTANTEAFF
TRBV2,TRBJ1-5,TRBD1,once,TGTGCCAGCAGCTCAGGACAGGCTGACCAGCCCCAGCATTTT,CASSSGQADQPQHF
TRBV4-2,TRBJ2-7,TRBD2,.,TGTGCCAGCAGCCAAGATCTCCCGAGCGGGATACGGGGCGAGCAGTACTTC,CASSQDLPSGIRGEQYF
TRBV18,TRBJ1-1,TRBD1,.,TGTGCCAGCTCACTCGGGACAGGGGCAGTGAACACTGAAGCTTTCTTT,CASSLGTGAVNTEAFF
TRBV28,TRBJ1-1,TRBD1,.,TGTGCCAGCAGTTCGTACAGGGGGCCACCATACACTGAAGCTTTCTTT,CASSSYRGPPYTEAFF
TRBV2,TRBJ1-6,.,once,TGTGCCAGTACAGGCTCCCCCCCGGGCTCCTATAATTCACCCCTCCACTTT,CASTGSPPGSYNSPLHF
TRBV2,TRBJ2-1,.,.,TGTGCCAGCGGCGGCGACTTGCGGAATGAGCAGTTCTTC,CASGGDLRNEQFF
TRBV28,TRBJ2-2,.,few,TGTGCCAGCAGTCTCCCCAGGGGAGTTCCCGGGGAGCTGTTTTTT,CASSLPRGVPGELFF
TRBV21-1,TRBJ1-1,.,.,TGTGCCACCTTTACGACAACCCTCACTGAAGCTTTCTTT,CATFTTTLTEAFF
TRBV2,TRBJ1-6,TRBD1,.,TGTGCCAGCAGTGAATTAGGACAGGGGAATTCACCCCTCCACTTT,CASSELGQGNSPLHF
TRBV7-2,TRBJ2-3,TRBD2,.,TGTGCCAGCAGCTTCCTAGCGGGAGACGTAGATACGCAGTATTTT,CASSFLAGDVDTQYF
TRBV14,TRBJ2-7,TRBD1,.,TGTGCCAGCAGCCAAGAAGGAGTGGGGGACAGGGGGCATAGCGGGTTATACGAGCAGTACTTC,CASSQEGVGDRGHSGLYEQYF
TRBV5-1,TRBJ1-2,.,.,TGCGCCAGCAGCGAGGTTGGGACATTATATGGCTACACCTTC,CASSEVGTLYGYTF
TRBV15,TRBJ2-7,.,.,TGTGCCACCAGCAAATTGGACAGCGCGTCCTACGAGCAGTACTTC,CATSKLDSASYEQYF
TRBV6-5,TRBJ1-1,.,.,TGTGCCAGCAGTTACTCATCGGTCGGAGTGAACACTGAAGCTTTCTTT,CASSYSSVGVNTEAFF
TRBV6-1,TRBJ1-6,TRBD1,few,TGTGCCAGCAGTGCGACAGGGGTGGGGAATTCACCCCTCCACTTT,CASSATGVGNSPLHF
TRBV18,TRBJ2-2,.,once,TGTGCCAGCTCACCGGAGGACTTCAGCACCGGGGAGCTGTTTTTT,CASSPEDFSTGELFF
TRBV28,TRBJ1-3,.,once,TGTGCCAGCAGTTTAGACTATAGAGATGGAAACACCATATATTTT,CASSLDYRDGNTIYF
TRBV18,TRBJ1-1,.,.,TGTGCCAGCTCTCAGTCAGGGGTAAGGGGGAACACTGAAGCTTTCTTT,CASSQSGVRGNTEAFF
TRBV28,TRBJ2-7,.,.,TGTGCCAGCAGATCGCAGGGAGGTGAGCAGTACTTC,CASRSQGGEQYF
TRBV11-2,TRBJ2-2,.,few,TGTGCCAGCAGCTTATTGGGGGCACGGGGGGCCACCGGGGAGCTGTTTTTT,CASSLLGARGATGELFF
TRBV30,TRBJ2-5,.,once,TGTGCCTGGAGTGTTTTCGGAGCCCGACGCGAAGAGACCCAGTACTTC,CAWSVFGARREETQYF
TRBV19,TRBJ1-5,.,.,TGTGCCAGTAGTCCCCGGGGCAGGGGAGGGTATCAGCCCCAGCATTTT,CASSPRGRGGYQPQHF
TRBV27,TRBJ1-1,.,few,TGTGCCAGCAGTTTGAAAGCGAACACTGAAGCTTTCTTT,CASSLKANTEAFF
TRBV6-6,TRBJ2-4,TRBD1,.,TGTGCCAGCAGTTGGGACGGACAGGGACGAAACATTCAGTACTTC,CASSWDGQGRNIQYF
TRBV27,TRBJ2-1,.,once,TGTGCCAGCAGCTCTCGGGACATTGTGGACAATGAGCAGTTCTTC,CASSSRDIVDNEQFF
TRBV2,TRBJ1-1,.,.,TGTGCCAGCAGTGCGGAAACCGACAGAACTGAAGCTTTCTTT,CASSAETDRTEAFF
TRBV5-4,TRBJ1-1,.,.,TGTGCCAGCAGCTTGGCCCCCTCGGCGGGGGGGACTGAAGCTTTCTTT,CASSLAPSAGGTEAFF
TRBV30,TRBJ2-1,.,.,TGTGCCTGGAGTCAGGACAGCTACAATGAGCAGTTCTTC,CAWSQDSYNEQFF
TRBV6-1,TRBJ2-3,.,.,TGTGCCAGCAGTTTCGGGGGTACGGCAGATACGCAGTATTTT,CASSFGGTADTQYF
TRBV7-9,TRBJ2-7,TRBD1,.,TGTGCCAGCCAGGGACAGGGGGCTGAAGAGCAGTACTTC,CASQGQGAEEQYF
TRBV5-1,TRBJ2-3,.,.,TGCGCCAGCAGCTCCTCGTGGCCCACAGATACGCAGTATTTT,CASSSSWPTDTQYF
TRBV5-1,TRBJ2-1,TRBD2,.,TGCGCCAGCAGCTTGGCAGAGCTAGCGGGAGCTTCTAATGAGCAGTTCTTC,CASSLAELAGASNEQFF